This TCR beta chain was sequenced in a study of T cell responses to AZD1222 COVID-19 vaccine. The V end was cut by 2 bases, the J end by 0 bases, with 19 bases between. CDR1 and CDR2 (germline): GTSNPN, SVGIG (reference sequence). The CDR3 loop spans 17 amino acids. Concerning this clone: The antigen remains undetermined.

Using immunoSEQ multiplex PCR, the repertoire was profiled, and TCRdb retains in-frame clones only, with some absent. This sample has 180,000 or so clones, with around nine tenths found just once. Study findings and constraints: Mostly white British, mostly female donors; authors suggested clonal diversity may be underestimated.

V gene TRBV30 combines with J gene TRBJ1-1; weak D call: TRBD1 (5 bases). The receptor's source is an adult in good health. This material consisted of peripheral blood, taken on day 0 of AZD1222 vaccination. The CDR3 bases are TGTGCCTGGAGTTGGGCAGGGTTGGCAGGAATGAACACTGAAGCTTTCTTT. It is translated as CAWSWAGLAGMNTEAFF. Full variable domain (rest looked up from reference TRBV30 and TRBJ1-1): SQTIHQWPATLVQPVGSPLSLECTVEGTSNPNLYWYRQAAGRGLQLLFYSVGIGQISSEVPQNLSASRPQDRQFILSSKKLLLSDSGFYLCAWSWAGLAGMNTEAFFGQGTRLTVV.